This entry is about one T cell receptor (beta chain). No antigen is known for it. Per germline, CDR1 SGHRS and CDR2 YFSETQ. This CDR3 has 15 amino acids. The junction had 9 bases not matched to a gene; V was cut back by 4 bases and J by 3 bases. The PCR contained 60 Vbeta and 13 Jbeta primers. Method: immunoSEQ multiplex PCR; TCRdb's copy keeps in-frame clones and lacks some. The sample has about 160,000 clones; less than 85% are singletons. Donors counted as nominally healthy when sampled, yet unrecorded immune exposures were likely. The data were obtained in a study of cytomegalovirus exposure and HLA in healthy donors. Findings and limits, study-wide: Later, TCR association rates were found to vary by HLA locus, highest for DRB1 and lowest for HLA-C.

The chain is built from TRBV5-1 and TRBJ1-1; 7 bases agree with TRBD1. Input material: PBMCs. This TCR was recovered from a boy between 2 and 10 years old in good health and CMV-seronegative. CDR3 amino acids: CASSRGQVMDTEAFF. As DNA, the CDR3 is TGCGCCAGCAGCCGTGGACAGGTCATGGACACTGAAGCTTTCTTT.